This T cell receptor beta chain originates from a study of regulatory T cells in long-lasting Graves disease. The sample's time point: persistent/refractory GD, antithyroid drugs over 5 years with positive TRAb. There was RNA extracted from PBMCs, and the TCR library was made from it. Study results and limitations: TRBV28, TRBJ1-2 and TRBJ2-5 emerged as the favored segments in persistent disease. Patients with persistent Graves' had lower TCR diversity than newly diagnosed patients.

Germline loops: CDR1 WSHSY, CDR2 SAAADI. The CDR3 totals 14 residues. The ends were cut back, 4 bases at V and 1 base at J, with 10 bases in the middle. To note about this clonotype: Its antigen is undetermined.

The authors built TCR beta libraries using iRepertoire HTBI primers and Arm-PCR of CDR3 regions. TCRdb reanalysed the multiplex PCR reads using MiXCR and keeps one entry per CDR3 protein. The sample includes about 660,000 distinct CDR3 sequences, around 30% of them seen just once. This material consisted of peripheral blood mononuclear cells (PBMCs), taken when the disease was refractory, from a patient treated with antithyroid drugs. This receptor was identified in a female donor with Graves disease. V and J are TRBV10-2 and TRBJ1-1; unclear D gene. The CDR3 DNA reads TGCGCCAGCAGTGGGGTGGCCCAGAACACTGAAGCTTTCTTT. Translation gives CASSGVAQNTEAFF.